This T cell receptor (beta chain) was recorded in a study of cytomegalovirus exposure and HLA in healthy donors. J was trimmed by 2 bases and V by 7 bases; bases with no gene match: 3. CDR3 length equals 14 residues. Per the germline V gene, CDR1 is SNHLY and CDR2 is FYNNEI. In the case of this clone: What it binds is unknown.

PCR involved 60 Vbeta and 13 Jbeta primers. The protocol was immunoSEQ multiplex PCR, while the TCRdb copy is restricted to in-frame clones and leaves out a portion. The sample shows fewer than 200,000 clones, roughly four fifths of them seen only once. Findings of the study overall: Researchers reported from a later analysis that most CMV-associated TCR beta chains appeared HLA-restricted.

This TCR came from a woman aged 18-29 years in good health and CMV-seronegative. The J gene is TRBJ1-5, the V gene TRBV2; 9 nucleotides agree with TRBD1. Sequencing used PBMCs. CDR3 in amino acids: CASNRQGGNQPQHF. In nucleotides, the CDR3 is TGTGCCAGCAATCGACAGGGGGGCAATCAGCCCCAGCATTTT.